The clone carrying this T cell receptor (beta chain) turned up a few times. Its antigen is still unknown. These data are taken from a study of shared clonotypes between healthy human individuals. Findings and caveats of the study: Investigators expected sequencing depth to affect clonotype sharing among donors.

CDR3 length: 14 residues. From germline, CDR1 is GTSNPN and CDR2 SVGIG (reference sequence). V shed 5 bases, J shed 1 base, and the junction held 7 bases outside the gene matches. Ten immunoSEQ deep assay plates were used by the authors to sequence unsorted PBMC DNA. Clones were read by immunoSEQ multiplex PCR, and TCRdb kept only the in-frame ones, dropping some. The sample lists hundreds of thousands of clones; 60% to 80% were seen once. Sequencing used PBMCs. This chain links TRBV30 with TRBJ1-1; 7 bases are a match to TRBD1. This TCR derives from a woman in her thirties or forties in good health. Some clones in this sample may be carry-over from other donors' samples. The CDR3 reads CAWGRDSRNTEAFF. The CDR3 nucleotides read TGTGCCTGGGGTCGGGACAGCAGGAACACTGAAGCTTTCTTT.